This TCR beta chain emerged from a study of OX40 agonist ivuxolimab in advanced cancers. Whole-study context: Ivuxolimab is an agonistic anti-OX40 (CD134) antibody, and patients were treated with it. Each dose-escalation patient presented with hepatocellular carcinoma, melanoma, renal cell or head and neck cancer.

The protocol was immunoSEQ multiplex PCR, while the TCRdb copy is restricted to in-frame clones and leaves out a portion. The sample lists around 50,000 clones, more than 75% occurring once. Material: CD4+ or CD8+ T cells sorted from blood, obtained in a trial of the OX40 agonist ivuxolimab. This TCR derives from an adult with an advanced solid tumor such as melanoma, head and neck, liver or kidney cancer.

CDR3 sequence (DNA): TGTGCCAGCAGTGAAGCCGCAGGGGGCATTCAGCCCCAGCATTTT. It yields the protein CASSEAAGGIQPQHF. The gene calls are TRBV2 and TRBJ1-5; TRBD1 matches 8 bases. The CDR3 is 15 residues long. V lost 0 bases and J lost 6; bases outside the gene matches: 4. Germline CDR1 and CDR2: SNHLY and FYNNEI.